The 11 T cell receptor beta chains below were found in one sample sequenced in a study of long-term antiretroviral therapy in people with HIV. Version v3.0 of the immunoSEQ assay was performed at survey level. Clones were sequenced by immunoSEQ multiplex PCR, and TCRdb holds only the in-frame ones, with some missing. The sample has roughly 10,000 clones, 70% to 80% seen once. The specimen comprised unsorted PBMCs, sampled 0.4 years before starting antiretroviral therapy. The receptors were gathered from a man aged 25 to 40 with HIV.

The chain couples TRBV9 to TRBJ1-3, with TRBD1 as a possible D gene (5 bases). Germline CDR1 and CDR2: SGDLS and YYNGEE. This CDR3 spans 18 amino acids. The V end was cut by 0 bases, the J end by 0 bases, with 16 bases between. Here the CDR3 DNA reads TGTGCCAGCAGCGTAGCTTTGGGGCAGGGAGCCTCTGGAAACACCATATATTTT. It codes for CASSVALGQGASGNTIYF.

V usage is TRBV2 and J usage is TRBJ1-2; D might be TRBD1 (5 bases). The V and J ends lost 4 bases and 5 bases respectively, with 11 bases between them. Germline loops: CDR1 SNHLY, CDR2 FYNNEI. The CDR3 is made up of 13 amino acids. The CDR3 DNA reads TGTGCCAGCAGTGCGGGACGGAGATATGGCTACACCTTC. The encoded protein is CASSAGRRYGYTF.

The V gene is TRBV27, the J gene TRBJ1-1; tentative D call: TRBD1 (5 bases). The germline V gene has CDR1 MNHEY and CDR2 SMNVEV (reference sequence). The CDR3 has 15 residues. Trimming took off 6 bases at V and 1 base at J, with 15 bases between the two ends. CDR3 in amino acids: CASRRNLQGNTEAFF. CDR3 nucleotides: TGTGCCAGCAGGAGAAATCTTCAGGGGAACACTGAAGCTTTCTTT.

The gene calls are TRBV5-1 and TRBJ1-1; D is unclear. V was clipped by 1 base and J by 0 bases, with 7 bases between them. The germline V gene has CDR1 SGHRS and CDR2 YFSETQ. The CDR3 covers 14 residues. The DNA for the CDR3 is TGCGCCAGCAGCTTGAGAGGCATGAACACTGAAGCTTTCTTT. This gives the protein CASSLRGMNTEAFF.

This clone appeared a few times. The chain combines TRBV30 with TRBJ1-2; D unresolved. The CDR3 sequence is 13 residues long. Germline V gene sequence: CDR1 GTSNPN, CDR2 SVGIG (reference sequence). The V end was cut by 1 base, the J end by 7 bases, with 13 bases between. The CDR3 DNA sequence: TGTGCCTGGAGTGCCTTGCCCTTCGGTGGCTACACCTTC. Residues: CAWSALPFGGYTF.

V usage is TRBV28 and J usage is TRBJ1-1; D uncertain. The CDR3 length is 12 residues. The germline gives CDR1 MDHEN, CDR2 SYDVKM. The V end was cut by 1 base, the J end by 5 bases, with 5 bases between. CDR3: CASSLLGTEAFF. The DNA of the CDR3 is TGTGCCAGCAGTTTATTGGGTACTGAAGCTTTCTTT.

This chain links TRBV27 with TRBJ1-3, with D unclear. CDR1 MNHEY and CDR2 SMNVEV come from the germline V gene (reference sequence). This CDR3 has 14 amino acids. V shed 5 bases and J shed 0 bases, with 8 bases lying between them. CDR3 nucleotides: TGTGCCAGCAGTCAACAGAGCTCTGGAAACACCATATATTTT. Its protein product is CASSQQSSGNTIYF.

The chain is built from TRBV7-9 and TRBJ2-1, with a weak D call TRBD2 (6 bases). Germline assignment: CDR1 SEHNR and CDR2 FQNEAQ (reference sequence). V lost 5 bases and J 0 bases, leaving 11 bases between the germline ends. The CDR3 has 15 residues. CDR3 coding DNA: TGTGCCAGCAGCAGTCAGGACTACTCCTACAATGAGCAGTTCTTC. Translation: CASSSQDYSYNEQFF.

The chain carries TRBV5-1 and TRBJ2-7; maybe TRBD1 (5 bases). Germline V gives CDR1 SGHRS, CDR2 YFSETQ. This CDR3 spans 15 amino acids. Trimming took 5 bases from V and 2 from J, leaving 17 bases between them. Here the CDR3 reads CASSPGATPAYEQYF. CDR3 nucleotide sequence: TGCGCCAGCAGTCCTGGGGCGACACCAGCCTACGAGCAGTACTTC.

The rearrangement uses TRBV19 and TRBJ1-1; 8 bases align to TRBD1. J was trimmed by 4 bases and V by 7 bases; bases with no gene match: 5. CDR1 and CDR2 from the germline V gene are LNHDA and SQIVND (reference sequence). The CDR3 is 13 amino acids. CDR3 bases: TGTGCCAGTACGGACAGGGCGGGCACTGAAGCTTTCTTT. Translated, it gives CASTDRAGTEAFF.

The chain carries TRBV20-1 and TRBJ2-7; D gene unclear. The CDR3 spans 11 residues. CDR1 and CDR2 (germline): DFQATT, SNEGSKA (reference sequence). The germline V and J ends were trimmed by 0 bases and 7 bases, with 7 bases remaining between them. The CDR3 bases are TGCAGTGCTAGAGATTGGCCGGAGCAGTACTTC. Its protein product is CSARDWPEQYF.